The T cell receptor beta chain described here comes from a study of OX40 agonist ivuxolimab in advanced cancers. The repertoire was sequenced with immunoSEQ multiplex PCR; TCRdb's copy has only in-frame clones and lacks some. The sample records around 80,000 clones, 85% to 90% being singletons. Findings of the study overall: Expanded clones tended on average to be more numerous among CD8+ T cells than CD4+.

This clone was detected once. Its specificity is unknown. The CDR3 contains 15 residues. V lost 1 base and J lost 7, with 14 bases in between. Germline-derived CDR1 and CDR2 are MNHNS and SASEGT. Blood got drawn at baseline, again on cycle 4 day 1, and then on cycle 7 day 1. The chain links TRBV6-1 to TRBJ1-5, with D possibly matching TRBD1 (5 bases). This sequence originates from an adult with an advanced solid tumor such as melanoma, head and neck, liver or kidney cancer. The sequencing here drew on CD4+ or CD8+ T cells sorted from blood, taken in a trial of the OX40 agonist ivuxolimab. For the CDR3, the DNA is TGTGCCAGCAGTGAAGTGGGGGTTAAAGGCCAGCCCCAGCATTTT. Protein: CASSEVGVKGQPQHF.